This T cell receptor (beta chain) was captured in a study of cytomegalovirus exposure and HLA in healthy donors. The primer mix had 60 Vbeta and 13 Jbeta primers. The protocol was immunoSEQ multiplex PCR, while the TCRdb copy is restricted to in-frame clones and leaves out a portion. The sample contains roughly 120,000 clones, 70% to 75% of which appear only once. The CDR3 contains 14 residues. CDR1 and CDR2 (germline): SGHNT, YYREEE (reference sequence). V lost 4 bases and J lost 8, with 18 bases in between. The chain is built from TRBV5-4 and TRBJ1-2; D is unclear. Sequencing was carried out using PBMCs. The origin of this receptor is a woman aged 35 to 49 in good health and CMV-seronegative. The CDR3: CASSVRHREDGYTF. CDR3 DNA: TGTGCCAGCAGCGTAAGACACCGAGAAGACGGCTACACCTTC.